The rows below give T cell receptor beta chains drawn from one sample of a study of shared clonotypes between healthy human individuals. Sequencing was performed with immunoSEQ multiplex PCR; in TCRdb, only in-frame clones are kept and a portion is missing. The sample includes under 2,500,000 clones, 90% to 96% of them seen just once. Sequenced: naive CD4+ T cells sorted from blood. The receptors originated from a man aged 18 to 29 in good health. Both conserved end residues are part of each CDR3. A D gene is named only where the DNA matches it firmly. The size field is filled for only some rows; it gives once, few, many or a size class.

>-|TRBV5-1|TRBD1|TRBJ1-3
CASKEGAGGNTIYF
TGCGCCAGCAAGGAGGGGGCGGGAGGAAACACCATATATTTT
>-|TRBV7-2|-|TRBJ1-1
CASSPRTTNTEAFF
TGTGCCAGCAGCCCACGGACCACTAACACTGAAGCTTTCTTT
>-|TRBV6-6|TRBD1|TRBJ2-7
CASSGDRRNYEQYF
TGTGCCAGCAGTGGGGACAGGCGTAACTACGAGCAGTACTTC
>-|TRBV12-5|-|TRBJ2-6
CASGPSGANVLTF
TGTGCTAGTGGCCCTTCTGGGGCCAACGTCCTGACTTTC
>-|TRBV2|-|TRBJ1-6
CASSEGQVYNSPLHF
TGTGCCAGCAGTGAAGGACAGGTCTATAATTCACCCCTCCACTTT
>few|TRBV18|-|TRBJ1-6
CASSSERASRSPLHF
TGTGCCAGCTCATCAGAACGTGCCTCCCGGTCACCCCTCCACTTT
>-|TRBV11-3|-|TRBJ2-2
CASSLVGTGELFF
TGTGCCAGCAGCTTAGTCGGCACCGGGGAGCTGTTTTTT
>-|TRBV6-6|TRBD1|TRBJ1-4
CASSGTDRGGEKLFF
TGTGCCAGCAGTGGAACGGACAGGGGTGGCGAAAAACTGTTTTTT
>-|TRBV6-5|-|TRBJ2-3
CASSYSGVSDTQYF
TGTGCCAGCAGTTACTCGGGGGTATCGGATACGCAGTATTTT
>-|TRBV9|-|TRBJ2-1
CASSVGEHEQFF
TGTGCCAGCAGCGTAGGCGAACATGAGCAGTTCTTC
>-|TRBV4-1|-|TRBJ1-4
CASSHVQGGPNEKLFF
TGCGCCAGCAGCCATGTACAGGGCGGGCCTAATGAAAAACTGTTTTTT
>-|TRBV5-1|-|TRBJ1-6
CASSLTAPYNSPLHF
TGCGCCAGCAGCCTTACAGCTCCCTATAATTCACCCCTCCACTTT
>-|TRBV10-2|-|TRBJ1-2
CASSAERTQPNYGYTF
TGCGCCAGCAGCGCAGAACGGACACAACCTAACTATGGCTACACCTTC
>-|TRBV4-3|TRBD2|TRBJ2-2
CASSQDGLAPGELFF
TGCGCCAGCAGCCAAGATGGACTAGCTCCCGGGGAGCTGTTTTTT
>-|TRBV7-2|-|TRBJ2-3
CASSLDQGTDTQYF
TGTGCCAGCAGCTTAGACCAGGGGACAGATACGCAGTATTTT
>-|TRBV5-4|-|TRBJ1-6
CASSFDGIHYNSPLHF
TGTGCCAGCAGTTTTGACGGAATACACTATAATTCACCCCTCCACTTT
>-|TRBV15|-|TRBJ2-5
CATSRVREETQYF
TGTGCCACCAGCAGAGTCAGGGAAGAGACCCAGTACTTC
>-|TRBV7-9|-|TRBJ2-5
CASSQARVGETQYF
TGTGCCAGCAGCCAGGCAAGGGTGGGGGAGACCCAGTACTTC
>-|TRBV19|TRBD1|TRBJ1-6
CASREQGNSPLHF
TGTGCCAGTCGTGAACAGGGGAATTCACCCCTCCACTTT
>-|TRBV5-8|-|TRBJ1-5
CASSPGQPNQPQHF
TGTGCCAGCAGCCCCGGACAGCCCAATCAGCCCCAGCATTTT
>-|TRBV5-4|TRBD1|TRBJ1-1
CASSSSMDRGQAFF
TGTGCCAGCAGCTCATCCATGGACAGGGGGCAAGCTTTCTTT
>-|TRBV11-2|TRBD2|TRBJ2-7
CASSLGGRALDSYEQYF
TGTGCCAGCAGCTTAGGGGGGAGGGCGTTAGACTCCTACGAGCAGTACTTC
>once|TRBV28|-|TRBJ2-3
CASSSSLDTQYF
TGTGCCAGCAGCTCTAGCTTAGATACGCAGTATTTT
>-|TRBV2|TRBD2|TRBJ2-7
CASRGVAGGDYEQYF
TGTGCCAGCAGGGGTGTTGCGGGAGGGGACTACGAGCAGTACTTC
>-|TRBV5-1|-|TRBJ2-2
CASCQGPATGELFF
TGCGCCAGCTGTCAGGGCCCAGCAACCGGGGAGCTGTTTTTT
>-|TRBV5-1|-|TRBJ2-1
CASSSSGAFNEQFF
TGCGCCAGCAGCAGCTCTGGGGCCTTCAATGAGCAGTTCTTC
>-|TRBV5-1|-|TRBJ1-2
CASSLRNRQAGDYGYTF
TGCGCCAGCAGCCTACGCAATAGACAGGCCGGGGACTATGGCTACACCTTC
>once|TRBV19|-|TRBJ2-7
CASSIGRGTYEQYF
TGTGCCAGTAGTATAGGAAGGGGCACCTACGAGCAGTACTTC
>once|TRBV28|TRBD1|TRBJ1-4
CASSLEGQGNEKLFF
TGTGCCAGCAGTTTGGAGGGACAGGGTAATGAAAAACTGTTTTTT